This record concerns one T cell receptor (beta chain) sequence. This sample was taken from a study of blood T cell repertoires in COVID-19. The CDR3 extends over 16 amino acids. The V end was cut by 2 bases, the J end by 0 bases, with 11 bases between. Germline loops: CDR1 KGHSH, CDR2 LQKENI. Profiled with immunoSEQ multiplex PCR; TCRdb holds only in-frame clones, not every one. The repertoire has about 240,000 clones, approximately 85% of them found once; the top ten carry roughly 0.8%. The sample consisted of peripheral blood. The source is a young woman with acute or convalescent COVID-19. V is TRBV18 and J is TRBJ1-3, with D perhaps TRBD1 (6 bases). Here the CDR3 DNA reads TGTGCCAGCTCACCAAGGGGGACGGGCTCTGGAAACACCATATATTTT. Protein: CASSPRGTGSGNTIYF.